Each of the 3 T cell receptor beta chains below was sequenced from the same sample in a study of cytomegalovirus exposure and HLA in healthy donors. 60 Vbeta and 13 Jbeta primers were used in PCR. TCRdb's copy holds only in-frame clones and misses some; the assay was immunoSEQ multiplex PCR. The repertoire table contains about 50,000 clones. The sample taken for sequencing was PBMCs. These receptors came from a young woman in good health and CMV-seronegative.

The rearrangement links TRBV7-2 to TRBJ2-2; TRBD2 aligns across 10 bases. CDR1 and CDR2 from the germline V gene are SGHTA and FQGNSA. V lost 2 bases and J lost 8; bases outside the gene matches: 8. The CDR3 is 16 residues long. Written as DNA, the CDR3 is TGTGCCAGCAGCTTAAGTCTAGCGGGGGCCGGAGGGGAGCTGTTTTTT. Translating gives CASSLSLAGAGGELFF.

The CDR3 sequence is CASSYSGGRSYEQYF. The CDR3 nucleotides are TGTGCCAGCAGTTACTCTGGCGGGAGGTCCTACGAGCAGTACTTC. The gene calls are TRBV6-5 and TRBJ2-7, with 8 bases aligning to TRBD2. Germline CDR1 and CDR2: MNHEY and SVGAGI. The length of the CDR3 is 15 residues. The J segment lost 1 base and the V segment lost 0 bases, leaving 2 bases of the junction unmatched.

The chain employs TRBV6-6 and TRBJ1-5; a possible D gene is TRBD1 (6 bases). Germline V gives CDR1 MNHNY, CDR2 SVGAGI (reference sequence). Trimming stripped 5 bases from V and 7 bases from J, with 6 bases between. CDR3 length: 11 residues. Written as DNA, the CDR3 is TGTGCCAGCAGTGACAGGCAGCCCCAGCATTTT. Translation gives CASSDRQPQHF.